Presented here are 19 T cell receptor beta chains from one specimen sequenced in a study of shared clonotypes between healthy human individuals. Repertoires were generated with immunoSEQ multiplex PCR, while TCRdb's copy carries only in-frame clones and drops some. The sample has fewer than 650,000 clones; 70% to 80% are singletons. What was sequenced was PBMCs. The receptors shown here come from a woman aged 40 to 55 in good health. Some clones in this sample may be carry-over from other donors' samples.

This chain connects TRBV5-1 to TRBJ2-5; 12 bases are shared with TRBD1. This CDR3 is built from 18 residues. CDR1 and CDR2 from the germline V gene are SGHRS and YFSETQ. V lost 6 bases, J lost 4 bases, and 16 bases stayed unmatched. This CDR3 reads CASTRGQGAGAPRETQYF. The CDR3 DNA reads TGCGCCAGCACGAGGGGACAGGGGGCAGGAGCTCCAAGAGAGACCCAGTACTTC.

The chain links TRBV9 to TRBJ1-1; 7 bases agree with TRBD1. This CDR3 is built from 13 residues. After removal of 4 bases from V and 7 bases from J, the junction contained 7 bases not matched to a gene. Germline-derived CDR1 and CDR2 are SGDLS and YYNGEE. The CDR3 bases are TGTGCCAGCAGCACGCAGACAGGGTTTGAAGCTTTCTTT. Translation: CASSTQTGFEAFF.

This clone was detected once. This clone may be a read error of a much larger clone one base away. V gene TRBV7-2 combines with J gene TRBJ2-5, with TRBD1 matching over 9 bases. The CDR3 runs 13 residues. V was clipped by 5 bases and J by 3 bases; unmatched bases: 1. Germline CDR1 and CDR2: SGHTA and FQGNSA. DNA for the CDR3: TGTGCCAGCAGCCGGGACAGGGAAGAGACCCAGTACTTC. This sequence encodes CASSRDREETQYF.

This chain connects TRBV11-3 to TRBJ1-3, with D hard to call. This CDR3 spans 12 amino acids. V lost 4 bases and J lost 7, with 8 bases in between. Looked up from germline, CDR1 is SGHNT and CDR2 is YENEEA. CDR3 in amino acids: CASSSDGNTIYF. The CDR3 nucleotides read TGTGCCAGCAGCTCGGACGGTAACACCATATATTTT.

The gene calls are TRBV5-4 and TRBJ1-2, with D tentatively TRBD1 (5 bases). Deletions cut 4 bases from V and 6 bases from J, with 22 bases between. The CDR3 runs to 16 residues. Germline CDR1 and CDR2: SGHNT and YYREEE (reference sequence). The CDR3 coding sequence is TGTGCCAGCAGCCCGTGGGACCAGGGTAGGAAGGATGGCTACACCTTC. Protein product: CASSPWDQGRKDGYTF.

This chain connects TRBV25-1 to TRBJ2-1, with a weak D call TRBD2 (5 bases). The CDR3 consists of 12 residues. Germline CDR1 reads MGHDK; CDR2 reads SYGVNS. V shed 8 bases and J shed 8 bases, with 13 bases lying between them. The CDR3 bases are TGTGCCAGCCAGACGGGGATGGATGAGCAGTTCTTC. Translating gives CASQTGMDEQFF.

This clone was observed a handful of times. Relative to the germline gene, one junction end is altered; a read error may explain this. The genes are TRBV7-3 and TRBJ2-1, with TRBD2 matching over 13 bases. The CDR3 extends over 16 amino acids. Germline V gene sequence: CDR1 SGHTA, CDR2 FQGTGA. CDR3 bases: TGTGCCAGCAGCCCCAGACTAGCGGGAGGTTACACTGAGCAGTTCTTC. Translated: CASSPRLAGGYTEQFF.

The chain has TRBV5-1 and TRBJ2-5; 10 positions agree with TRBD2. This CDR3 is 15 amino acids long. J was trimmed by 4 bases and V by 0 bases; bases with no gene match: 3. CDR1 is SGHRS and CDR2 is YFSETQ in the germline V gene. The CDR3 DNA follows: TGCGCCAGCAGCTTGGCACTAGCGGGAAGAGAGACCCAGTACTTC. The encoded protein is CASSLALAGRETQYF.

This chain joins TRBV10-3 and TRBJ2-7; tentatively, D is TRBD1 (6 bases). Trimming took 6 bases from V and 0 from J, leaving 18 bases between them. The CDR3 has 16 residues. Germline CDR1 and CDR2: ENHRY and SYGVKD. The CDR3 sequence: CAIRGGIGSSSYEQYF. The CDR3 DNA is TGTGCCATCAGAGGGGGTATTGGCAGCAGCTCCTACGAGCAGTACTTC.

The rearrangement links TRBV27 to TRBJ2-6; no definite D call. Per germline, CDR1 MNHEY and CDR2 SMNVEV (reference sequence). This CDR3 is 16 amino acids long. V shed 3 bases and J shed 0 bases, with 9 bases lying between them. The CDR3 nucleotides read TGTGCCAGCAGTTTCGACTGGCGCTCTGGGGCCAACGTCCTGACTTTC. Its translation is CASSFDWRSGANVLTF. Full variable domain (remainder filled in from reference TRBV27 and TRBJ2-6): EAQVTQNPRYLITVTGKKLTVTCSQNMNHEYMSWYRQDPGLGLRQIYYSMNVEVTDKGDVPEGYKVSRKEKRNFPLILESPSPNQTSLYFCASSFDWRSGANVLTFGAGSRLTVL.

The CDR3 spells CASSKGVSYNEQFF. CDR3 in DNA: TGTGCCAGCAGCAAAGGGGTCTCCTACAATGAGCAGTTCTTC. V and J are TRBV27 and TRBJ2-1, with D possibly TRBD1 on 5 matching bases. The CDR3 sequence is 14 residues long. Deletions cut 6 bases from V and 0 bases from J, with 9 bases between. The germline V gene encodes CDR1 MNHEY and CDR2 SMNVEV (reference sequence).

This clone was detected a few times. The CDR3 nucleotides read TGTGCCAGCAGCTTGGACAATAACTATGGCTACACCTTC. Translated: CASSLDNNYGYTF. The rearrangement joins TRBV7-2 to TRBJ1-2, with D possibly TRBD1 on 5 matching bases. Germline CDR1 is SGHTA and CDR2 is FQGNSA. V was shortened by 3 bases and J by 1 base, with 6 bases between the two germline ends. The CDR3 is made up of 13 amino acids.

This rearrangement joins TRBV7-2 to TRBJ1-5; 7 bases are shared with TRBD1. V lost 1 base and J lost 11; bases outside the gene matches: 5. This CDR3 is built from 13 residues. CDR1 is SGHTA and CDR2 is FQGNSA in the germline V gene. CDR3 coding DNA: TGTGCCAGCAGCTTAGACATCCAGGGGGCCCAGCATTTT. Its protein product is CASSLDIQGAQHF.

This clone was observed a single time. The rearrangement joins TRBV2 to TRBJ2-7; TRBD2 is a possible D gene (6 bases). Germline values: CDR1 SNHLY, CDR2 FYNNEI. V was pared by 4 bases and J by 2 bases, with 15 bases between. The CDR3 totals 15 residues. CDR3 sequence reads: CASSGRGTSPYEQYF. The CDR3 DNA is TGTGCCAGCAGTGGTCGCGGGACCTCCCCCTACGAGCAGTACTTC.

As regards this clone: A clone one base away is much larger, so this may be a read error. Other DNA sequences in the same sample also yield this CDR3. The V and J genes are TRBV5-6 and TRBJ1-1; D unclear. This CDR3 has 14 amino acids. The germline gives CDR1 SGHDT, CDR2 YYEEEE. The CDR3 nucleotides read TGTGCCAGCAGCTTGGCTGGGGTGTTCGCTGAAGCTTTCTTC. Translation gives CASSLAGVFAEAFF.

CDR3 sequence (DNA): TGTGCCTGGAGTGTAGTAGTGGGGAACACTGAAGCTTTCTTT. Translating gives CAWSVVVGNTEAFF. The genes are TRBV30 and TRBJ1-1, with no clear D. CDR3 length: 14 amino acids. With 0 bases removed from V and 1 base from J, the gap between germline ends came to 9 bases. From germline, CDR1 is GTSNPN and CDR2 SVGIG (reference sequence).

The rearrangement uses TRBV10-1 and TRBJ1-3; 7 nucleotides line up with TRBD1. The germline CDR1 and CDR2 sequences are WNHNN and SYGVQD (reference sequence). V gave up 6 bases and J gave up 2 bases; unmatched junction bases: 7. CDR3 length equals 15 residues. CDR3 nucleotides: TGCGCCAGCAGGCCAGGGGGTTCTGCTGGAAACACCATATATTTT. This sequence encodes CASRPGGSAGNTIYF.

This clone was detected only once. This chain connects TRBV5-4 to TRBJ1-2; D is uncertain. V shed 0 bases and J shed 14 bases, with 11 bases lying between them. The CDR3 has 11 residues. Germline CDR1 and CDR2: SGHNT and YYREEE (reference sequence). The CDR3 reads CASSLAALYTF. CDR3 nucleotide sequence: TGTGCCAGCAGCTTGGCCGCCTTGTATACCTTC.

This chain connects TRBV27 to TRBJ2-2; the D gene is possibly TRBD2 (5 bases). The length of the CDR3 is 16 residues. Looked up from germline, CDR1 is MNHEY and CDR2 is SMNVEV (reference sequence). Trimming removed 5 bases at V and 0 bases at J, with 13 bases between. Here the CDR3 reads CASSKHGNTNTGELFF. CDR3 in DNA: TGTGCCAGCAGTAAACACGGGAACACGAACACCGGGGAGCTGTTTTTT.